Presented here are 16 T cell receptor beta chains from one specimen sequenced in a study of blood T cells in healthy people across ages. Next came a second PCR, run for roughly 6 to 11 cycles, which used a sample-barcoded 5' primer along with a J-beta primer mix. TCRdb recomputed calls from the 5' RACE reads with MiXCR, one row per CDR3 protein. The profile shows about 730,000 distinct CDR3 sequences, around 40% of them singletons. Sequenced material: blood. These receptors were obtained from a woman aged 55-69 years in good health.

The V and J genes are TRBV7-2 and TRBJ1-6; D remains ambiguous. V lost 5 bases and J lost 1, with 6 bases in between. Germline CDR1 SGHTA, CDR2 FQGNSA. The CDR3 has 14 amino acids. CDR3 sequence (DNA): TGTGCCAGCAGCCCCACGTCCTATAATTCACCCCTCCACTTT. Protein product: CASSPTSYNSPLHF.

Comments on this clonotype: The junction shows a germline mismatch at one end, possibly a read error. The rearrangement joins TRBV3-1 to TRBJ2-4; 8 nucleotides agree with TRBD2. Looked up from germline, CDR1 is LGHDT and CDR2 is YNNKEL (reference sequence). This CDR3 has 16 residues. The CDR3 DNA is TGTGCCAGCAGCCATTTGTCAGCGGGAGCCAAAAACATTCAGTATTTC. It yields the protein CASSHLSAGAKNIQYF.

In regard to this clonotype: A much larger clone lies a single base off, so this may be a read error. CDR3 loop: CASSKLGDEQFF. CDR3 nucleotide sequence: TGCGCCAGCAGCAAACTCGGAGATGAGCAGTTCTTC. The genes are TRBV5-1 and TRBJ2-1; D unresolved. The CDR3 has 12 residues. Germline lookup yields CDR1 SGHRS and CDR2 YFSETQ. Trimming left V 4 bases short and J 8 bases short, with 10 bases between. The full variable domain, in which reference TRBV5-1 and TRBJ2-1 provide the parts outside the CDR3, is KAGVTQTPRYLIKTRGQQVTLSCSPISGHRSVSWYQQTPGQGLQFLFEYFSETQRNKGNFPGRFSGRQFSNSRSEMNVSTLELGDSALYLCASSKLGDEQFFGPGTRLTVL.

This clonotype was observed a few times. The rearrangement uses TRBV3-1 and TRBJ2-5, with D tentatively TRBD2 (6 bases). This CDR3 has 15 amino acids. Germline CDR1 and CDR2: LGHDT and YNNKEL (reference sequence). The ends were cut back, 1 base at V and 1 base at J, with 10 bases in the middle. This CDR3 is CASSQVVGGQETQYF. The CDR3 DNA sequence: TGTGCCAGCAGCCAAGTGGTGGGGGGCCAAGAGACCCAGTACTTC.

The chain joins TRBV9 to TRBJ2-3, with 9 bases fitting TRBD2. CDR3 length: 16 residues. Germline V gives CDR1 SGDLS, CDR2 YYNGEE. With V trimmed by 3 bases and J by 1 base, 6 bases remained unmatched. The CDR3 protein is CASSAWTSAGTDTQYF. The CDR3 DNA sequence: TGTGCCAGCAGCGCTTGGACTAGCGCGGGCACAGATACGCAGTATTTT. Supplemented by reference TRBV9 and TRBJ2-3, the full variable domain reads DSGVTQTPKHLITATGQRVTLRCSPRSGDLSVYWYQQSLDQGLQFLIQYYNGEERAKGNILERFSAQQFPDLHSELNLSSLELGDSALYFCASSAWTSAGTDTQYFGPGTRLTVL.

Only a few counts were recorded for this clonotype. The chain couples TRBV27 to TRBJ1-2; D is perhaps TRBD1 (6 bases). Germline V gene sequence: CDR1 MNHEY, CDR2 SMNVEV (reference sequence). V shed 0 bases and J shed 6 bases, with 11 bases lying between them. This CDR3 region has 14 residues. The CDR3 coding sequence is TGTGCCAGCAGTTTATCCGACAGGAGGGATGGCTACACCTTC. This translates into CASSLSDRRDGYTF.

The chain couples TRBV2 to TRBJ2-3; D remains ambiguous. CDR1 and CDR2 from the germline V gene are SNHLY and FYNNEI. V shed 7 bases and J shed 2 bases, with 10 bases lying between them. CDR3 length: 13 amino acids. Written as DNA, the CDR3 is TGTGCCAGCAACATATTCTCCACAGATACGCAGTATTTT. Protein product: CASNIFSTDTQYF.

V is TRBV28 and J is TRBJ2-1; the match to TRBD2 covers 10 bases. The germline gives CDR1 MDHEN, CDR2 SYDVKM. The junction had 3 bases not matched to a gene; V was cut back by 3 bases and J by 4 bases. This CDR3 region has 15 residues. The CDR3 is CASSFGLADYNEQFF. CDR3 DNA sequence: TGTGCCAGCAGTTTCGGACTAGCGGATTACAATGAGCAGTTCTTC.

Of note for this clonotype: At one boundary the junction diverges from the germline segment, which might be a read error. V and J are TRBV12-3 or TRBV12-4 and TRBJ2-1; 9 bases line up with TRBD2. The CDR3 contains 13 residues. CDR3 sequence reads: CASSVAGVGEQFF. The CDR3 coding sequence is TGTGCCAGCAGTGTAGCGGGAGTGGGTGAGCAGTTCTTC.

This clonotype was seen a few times. This chain joins TRBV2 and TRBJ2-1; 11 nucleotides agree with TRBD2. With 2 bases clipped from V and 2 bases from J, the junction kept 8 bases outside the gene matches. The germline V gene has CDR1 SNHLY and CDR2 FYNNEI. The length of the CDR3 is 18 residues. The CDR3 loop is CASSEMGVAGGTYNEQFF. The DNA of the CDR3 is TGTGCCAGCAGTGAAATGGGGGTAGCGGGAGGGACCTACAATGAGCAGTTCTTC. The full variable domain, rest sourced from reference TRBV2 and TRBJ2-1, is EPEVTQTPSHQVTQMGQEVILRCVPISNHLYFYWYRQILGQKVEFLVSFYNNEISEKSEIFDDQFSVERPDGSNFTLKIRSTKLEDSAMYFCASSEMGVAGGTYNEQFFGPGTRLTVL.

This clonotype was observed a few times. The chain uses TRBV29-1 and TRBJ2-3; D may be TRBD2 (6 bases). The CDR3 extends over 14 amino acids. Germline CDR1 SQVTM, CDR2 ANQGSEA. V was cut by 6 bases and J by 1 base, with 14 bases left in between. The chain's CDR3 is CSVGTQWGTDTQYF. CDR3 DNA: TGCAGCGTCGGGACTCAATGGGGCACAGATACGCAGTATTTT.

This clonotype was counted a few times. The chain employs TRBV9 and TRBJ2-1, with 8 nucleotides matching TRBD2. The CDR3 totals 15 residues. The V and J ends lost 0 bases and 9 bases, in that order; junction bases with no gene match: 8. From germline, CDR1 is SGDLS and CDR2 YYNGEE. For the CDR3, the DNA is TGTGCCAGCAGCGTAGTTCCGGGGGGGGGGAGTGAGCAGTTCTTC. Encoded protein: CASSVVPGGGSEQFF.

The chain employs TRBV20-1 and TRBJ2-4; 7 bases align to TRBD1. Germline V gene data show CDR1 as DFQATT and CDR2 as SNEGSKA (reference sequence). CDR3 length equals 13 residues. CDR3 residues: CRDRGDSENIQYF. The CDR3 DNA sequence: TGCAGGGACCGAGGGGACAGCGAAAACATTCAGTACTTC.

The V and J genes are TRBV12-3 or TRBV12-4 and TRBJ2-1, with 15 bases that match TRBD2. The ends lost 7 bases at V and 6 bases at J; junction bases unmatched: 4. The CDR3 sequence is 15 residues long. The CDR3 sequence is CASTRTSGGANEQFF. CDR3 nucleotide sequence: TGTGCCAGCACCAGGACTAGCGGGGGGGCCAATGAGCAGTTCTTC.

This clonotype was counted only a few times. The chain carries TRBV14 and TRBJ2-1; D gene uncertain. Germline-derived CDR1 and CDR2 are SGHDN and FVKESK. Trimming pared 1 base from V and 7 bases from J, leaving 8 bases between. CDR3 length: 13 residues. The DNA for the CDR3 is TGTGCCAGCAGCCAAGTGGTGATAAATGAGCAGTTCTTC. It specifies CASSQVVINEQFF. The full variable domain, in which reference TRBV14 and TRBJ2-1 provide the parts outside the CDR3, is EAGVTQFPSHSVIEKGQTVTLRCDPISGHDNLYWYRRVMGKEIKFLLHFVKESKQDESGMPNNRFLAERTGGTYSTLKVQPAELEDSGVYFCASSQVVINEQFFGPGTRLTVL.

This clonotype showed up just a few times. The chain couples TRBV7-2 to TRBJ2-4, with 11 bases aligning to TRBD2. V shed 2 bases and J 5 bases; nucleotides not matched to a gene: 5. The germline CDR1 and CDR2 sequences are SGHTA and FQGNSA. There are 16 residues in the CDR3. CDR3 region: CASSLTSGSAENIQYF. CDR3 in DNA: TGTGCCAGCAGCTTAACTAGCGGGAGCGCTGAAAACATTCAGTACTTC.